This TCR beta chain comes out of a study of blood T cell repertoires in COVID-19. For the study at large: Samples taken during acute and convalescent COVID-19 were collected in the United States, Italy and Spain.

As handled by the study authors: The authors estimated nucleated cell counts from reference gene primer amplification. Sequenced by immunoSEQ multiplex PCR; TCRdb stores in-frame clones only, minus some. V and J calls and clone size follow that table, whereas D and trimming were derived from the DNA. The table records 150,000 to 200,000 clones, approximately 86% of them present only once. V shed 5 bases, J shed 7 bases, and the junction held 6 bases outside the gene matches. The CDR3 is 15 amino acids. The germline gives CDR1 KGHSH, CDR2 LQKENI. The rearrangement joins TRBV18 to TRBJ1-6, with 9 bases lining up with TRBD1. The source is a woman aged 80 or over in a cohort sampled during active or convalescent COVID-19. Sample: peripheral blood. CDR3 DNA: TGTGCCAGCTCATCAGCCGGGACAGGGAATTCACCCCTCCACTTT. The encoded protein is CASSSAGTGNSPLHF.